This TCR beta chain is drawn from a study of T cells after yellow fever vaccination. Turning to the study itself: Where fractions had low cell numbers, libraries were prepared from them with the SMART-Seq v4 Ultra Low Input RNA kit. Overall study results and limits: By day 5 rather than day 15, the secondary response had peaked, though it was weaker. Researchers noted that a small share of clonotypes showed up in both CD4 and CD8 compartments. Contamination of FACS-sorted repertoires by abundant clonotypes from the bulk population could occur.

This clonotype was detected ten times or more. Its antigen remains unknown. MiXCR was run by TCRdb on the 5' RACE reads, yielding one entry per CDR3 protein. Among 25,000 to 35,000 distinct CDR3 sequences listed, around 4.3% were seen once. The CDR3 is made up of 13 amino acids. CDR1 and CDR2 from the germline V gene are MNHEY and SVGAGI. Between the trimmed V and J ends, which lost 2 bases and 3 bases, there was a span of 6 bases. The rearrangement links TRBV6-5 to TRBJ2-3; D tentatively reads TRBD1 or TRBD2 (5 bases each). The clonotype originates from a man aged 25 to 40 who received the YFV17D yellow fever vaccine. The source material was CD8+ T cells sorted from PBMCs, sampled 5 days after the yellow fever booster vaccination. The CDR3 DNA reads as TGTGCCAGCAGTTACGGGGGAACAGATACGCAGTATTTT. This gives the protein CASSYGGTDTQYF.